The 25 T cell receptor beta chains in this list originate from one sample, sequenced in a study of metastatic and nonmetastatic thyroid tumors. TCRdb reanalyzed the PCR reads with MiXCR. The sample records 60,000 or so clones, roughly 4.1% being singletons. No patient had received any treatment before thyroid surgery. Material for sequencing was blood. The receptors shown here come from a female donor with papillary thyroid cancer or a benign thyroid nodule (not recorded which). Some clones in this sample may be carry-over from other donors' samples.

This clone was picked up many times. V gene TRBV7-9 combines with J gene TRBJ2-5, with D perhaps TRBD1 (5 bases). Germline V gene sequence: CDR1 SEHNR, CDR2 FQNEAQ (reference sequence). CDR3 size: 14 residues. V lost 5 bases to trimming and J lost 4 bases, with 14 bases between them. In DNA form, the CDR3 reads TGTGCCAGCAGCCCTAAGGGGATAGGAGAGACCCAGTACTTC. Translation gives CASSPKGIGETQYF.

This clone was counted ten times or more. This sample includes further DNA sequences coding for the same CDR3. This rearrangement joins TRBV28 to TRBJ1-4; 7 bases fit TRBD1. Germline V CDR1 and CDR2: MDHEN, SYDVKM. J lost 8 bases, V lost 6 bases, and 12 bases had no gene match. CDR3 length: 15 amino acids. DNA for the CDR3: TGTGCCAGCAGACCGATCAGGGGGAGCCGCGAAAAACTGTTTTTT. Residues: CASRPIRGSREKLFF.

This clone was seen ten or more times. This chain joins TRBV6-1 and TRBJ2-1; 10 bases fit TRBD2. Per the germline V gene, CDR1 is MNHNS and CDR2 is SASEGT. Trimming cost V 7 bases and J 7 bases; bases outside gene matches: 13. The CDR3 has 16 residues. The CDR3 nucleotides are TGTGCCAGCACGCAGCGTAGCGGGAGGTTAGGGAATGAGCAGTTCTTC. Residues: CASTQRSGRLGNEQFF.

The rearrangement links TRBV6-6 to TRBJ2-1, with TRBD2 identical over 10 bases. Trimming removed 0 bases from V and 4 bases from J; junction bases left unmatched: 6. This CDR3 is 17 amino acids long. Germline values: CDR1 MNHNY, CDR2 SVGAGI (reference sequence). CDR3 region: CASSYSGLAGVYNEQFF. DNA for the CDR3: TGTGCCAGCAGTTACTCAGGGCTAGCGGGAGTGTACAATGAGCAGTTCTTC.

This chain uses TRBV28 with TRBJ2-2, with D perhaps matching TRBD1 (6 bases). The CDR3 length is 13 residues. Trimming shortened V by 4 bases and J by 5 bases, and 8 bases separated the two germline ends. Looked up from germline, CDR1 is MDHEN and CDR2 is SYDVKM. The CDR3 loop reads CASSSQGTGELFF. The CDR3 bases are TGTGCCAGCAGTTCCCAGGGGACCGGGGAGCTGTTTTTT.

Many counts were recorded for this clone. The rearrangement joins TRBV6-1 to TRBJ2-7; 7 nucleotides agree with TRBD2. V was clipped by 6 bases and J by 3 bases; unmatched bases: 17. The germline gives CDR1 MNHNS, CDR2 SASEGT. This CDR3 region has 17 residues. CDR3 region: CASSPQSLMAGVYEQYF. In DNA, the CDR3 is TGTGCCAGCAGCCCTCAATCTCTGATGGCGGGAGTCTACGAGCAGTACTTC.

The CDR3 loop is CASSPRRGQGEQYF. CDR3 sequence (DNA): TGTGCCAGCAGTCCAAGAAGGGGGCAAGGCGAGCAGTACTTC. The genes are TRBV6-2 or TRBV6-3 and TRBJ2-7; TRBD1 matches 7 bases. This CDR3 comprises 14 residues. V gave up 5 bases and J gave up 6 bases; unmatched junction bases: 10. Germline assignment: CDR1 MNHEY and CDR2 SVGEGT.

Only a few counts were recorded for this clone. One end of the junction does not line up with germline, which may come from a read error. This chain connects TRBV7-2 to TRBJ1-2; D is uncertain. Germline CDR1 SGHTA, CDR2 FQGNSA. There are 14 residues in the CDR3. In nucleotides, the CDR3 is TGTGCCAGCAGCTTAGTGCCGCAGCCCTATGTCTACACCTTC. Its translation is CASSLVPQPYVYTF.

This clone was recorded at least ten times. A read error may explain this, as a much larger clone is one base away. The chain is built from TRBV20-1 and TRBJ2-1, with D perhaps given as TRBD1 or TRBD2 (5 bases each). Per germline, CDR1 DFQATT and CDR2 SNEGSKA (reference sequence). CDR3 length: 14 amino acids. V was pared by 5 bases and J by 5 bases, with 16 bases between. The CDR3 nucleotides read TGCAGTGCTCTCGCCGGGGCAAAGAACAATGAGCAGTTCTTC. It translates to CSALAGAKNNEQFF.

The sample holds a few counts of this clone. Germline and junction disagree at one end, which may indicate a read error. The chain carries TRBV6-9 and TRBJ1-1, with D unclear. The CDR3 has 14 residues. The V gene's germline CDR1 is MNHGY and CDR2 SVAAGI. The CDR3 loop reads CASSYDGSNTEDFF. In nucleotides, the CDR3 is TGTGCCAGCAGTTACGATGGGTCGAACACTGAAGATTTCTTT.

This clone was observed at least ten times. The chain carries TRBV2 and TRBJ1-5; tentatively, D is TRBD1 (5 bases). This CDR3 has 14 amino acids. V was pared by 7 bases and J by 3 bases, with 13 bases between. From germline, CDR1 is SNHLY and CDR2 FYNNEI. The CDR3 DNA reads TGTGCCAGCATCCGGGACGGCCTCAATCAGCCCCAGCATTTT. Translated, it gives CASIRDGLNQPQHF.

The chain carries TRBV6-2 or TRBV6-3 and TRBJ1-2; tentatively, D is TRBD1 (6 bases). This CDR3 is 16 amino acids long. Germline V CDR1 and CDR2: MNHEY, SVGEGT. Trimming stripped 2 bases from V and 2 bases from J, with 15 bases between. CDR3 in DNA: TGTGCCAGCAGTTACCCGGGTGGGGGGCGCAACTATGGCTACACCTTC. It encodes CASSYPGGGRNYGYTF.

Only a few counts were recorded for this clone. This chain joins TRBV19 and TRBJ2-6; possible D gene TRBD1, 6 bases. The CDR3 spans 17 residues. The germline V gene has CDR1 LNHDA and CDR2 SQIVND (reference sequence). Trimming left V 5 bases short and J 3 bases short, with 17 bases between. CDR3 coding DNA: TGTGCCAGTAGTTCCCCGGACAGAATCGGTGGGGCCAACGTCCTGACTTTC. Protein product: CASSSPDRIGGANVLTF.

In this sample, this clone turned up many times. The gene calls are TRBV29-1 and TRBJ2-2, with TRBD1 as a possible D gene (6 bases). CDR1 is SQVTM and CDR2 is ANQGSEA in the germline V gene. V lost 7 bases and J lost 3, with 6 bases in between. The CDR3 has 11 amino acids. CDR3 protein: CSAGDTGELFF. The DNA for the CDR3 is TGCAGCGCAGGGGACACCGGGGAGCTGTTTTTT.

This clone was observed a few times. A much larger clone differs by one base, so this may be a read error. The chain employs TRBV9 and TRBJ2-5, with D possibly being TRBD2 (5 bases). The CDR3 totals 12 residues. From germline, CDR1 is SGDLS and CDR2 YYNGEE. CDR3 nucleotide sequence: TGTACCAGCAGCGGTGTCAAGGAGACCCAGTACTTC. Protein product: CTSSGVKETQYF.

This clone was detected many times. The gene calls are TRBV2 and TRBJ1-5; the match to TRBD1 covers 8 bases. CDR1 is SNHLY, CDR2 FYNNEI, per germline. The CDR3 is made up of 14 amino acids. J was trimmed by 7 bases and V by 4 bases; bases with no gene match: 6. The CDR3 sequence: CASSAGGLGQPQHF. As DNA, the CDR3 is TGTGCCAGCAGTGCAGGGGGCTTGGGACAGCCCCAGCATTTT.

This clone showed up many times. This rearrangement joins TRBV20-1 to TRBJ1-1, with D perhaps matching TRBD1 (6 bases). V was pared by 0 bases and J by 4 bases, with 18 bases between. The CDR3 is 16 residues long. Germline CDR1 and CDR2: DFQATT and SNEGSKA (reference sequence). This CDR3 is CSARDFGGAAFTEAFF. DNA for the CDR3: TGCAGTGCTAGAGATTTTGGGGGGGCCGCCTTCACTGAAGCTTTCTTT.

This clone was detected ten times or more. This chain connects TRBV6-1 to TRBJ2-7, with D perhaps assigned TRBD1 or TRBD2 (5 bases each). Germline V CDR1 and CDR2: MNHNS, SASEGT. CDR3 size: 14 residues. V lost 5 bases to trimming and J lost 3 bases, with 14 bases between them. The CDR3 spells CASSSRDGRYEQYF. The CDR3 DNA reads as TGTGCCAGCAGTTCCCGGGACGGACGCTACGAGCAGTACTTC.

The rearrangement links TRBV20-1 to TRBJ2-2; D uncertain. This CDR3 comprises 13 residues. Trimming removed 3 bases from V and 4 bases from J, with 9 bases in between. Per germline, CDR1 DFQATT and CDR2 SNEGSKA (reference sequence). The CDR3 is CSASLSPTGELFF. In nucleotides, the CDR3 is TGCAGTGCTAGTCTTAGTCCCACCGGGGAGCTGTTTTTT.

This clone was counted only a few times. V gene TRBV3-1 combines with J gene TRBJ2-7, with D possibly TRBD1 on 5 matching bases. V lost 4 bases and J 3 bases, leaving 13 bases between the germline ends. CDR3 size: 14 residues. Germline CDR1 LGHDT, CDR2 YNNKEL (reference sequence). DNA of the CDR3: TGTGCCAGCAGCCCCGCGGCAGGGAACTACGAGCAGTACTTC. It is translated as CASSPAAGNYEQYF.

The table lists this clone with a few counts. This sequence joins TRBV24-1 and TRBJ1-2; D ambiguous. The CDR3 extends over 13 amino acids. Looked up from germline, CDR1 is KGHDR and CDR2 is SFDVKD. The germline V and J ends were trimmed by 9 bases and 8 bases, with 18 bases remaining between them. The DNA of the CDR3 is TGTGCCACCTCCCATCGGGAGGGAGGAGGCTACACCTTC. Translated: CATSHREGGGYTF.

This clone was detected many times. This chain joins TRBV6-2 or TRBV6-3 and TRBJ1-5; no reliable D call. The CDR3 length is 9 residues. Germline CDR1 and CDR2: MNHEY and SVGEGT. Deletions cut 8 bases from V and 10 bases from J, with 6 bases between. DNA of the CDR3: TGTGCCAGCGGCTTCCCCCAGCATTTT. It translates to CASGFPQHF.

V gene TRBV6-1 combines with J gene TRBJ2-7, with 9 bases that match TRBD2. The germline CDR1 and CDR2 sequences are MNHNS and SASEGT. V shed 7 bases, J shed 6 bases, and the junction held 7 bases outside the gene matches. There are 13 residues in the CDR3. The CDR3 sequence: CASKGTSWAEQYF. CDR3 nucleotide sequence: TGTGCCAGCAAGGGGACTAGCTGGGCCGAGCAGTACTTC.

The V and J genes are TRBV28 and TRBJ2-6, with 10 positions matching TRBD2. Losses at the gene ends were 3 bases for V and 4 bases for J; bases not matched to a gene: 6. CDR1 is MDHEN, CDR2 SYDVKM, per germline. The CDR3 length is 17 residues. The CDR3, as DNA: TGTGCCAGCAGTTTGGGGCTAGCGGGAGAAGGGGCCAACGTCCTGACTTTC. It codes for CASSLGLAGEGANVLTF.

As for this clone: A clone one base away is much larger, so this may be a read error. This chain joins TRBV3-1 and TRBJ2-5; D is unresolved. V gave up 4 bases and J gave up 7 bases, with 13 bases separating them. This CDR3 is 13 amino acids long. Germline V gene sequence: CDR1 LGHDT, CDR2 YNNKEL (reference sequence). CDR3 sequence: CASSLSPFGTQYF. DNA of the CDR3: TGTGCCAGCAGCCTGTCCCCTTTCGGGACCCAGTACTTC.